This is a list of T cell receptor beta chains from one sample in a study of immune aging and cytomegalovirus after organ transplant. TCRdb recomputed calls from the single-cell sequencing reads with MiXCR, one row per CDR3 protein. The top ten hold less than 30% of the sample, which has 20,000 to 25,000 distinct CDR3 sequences, about a third seen once. For these TCRs, the target antigens are not known. Material: CMV peptide-activated CD4+ and CD8+ T cells sorted from blood, obtained at five time points, pooled. The source of these receptors is a female donor who had a heart transplant and CMV viremia. Each CDR3 is given with its conserved first and last residue. A D gene is named only where the DNA matches it firmly. Size is omitted from some rows. Given values are once, few, many or a class for expanded clones.

D gene: -
CDR3 length: 19
J gene: TRBJ2-6
V gene: TRBV27
clone size: -
CDR3 DNA: TGTGCCAGCAGTTTAAGGGCCCATGGCGAACCTCCTGGGGCCAACGTCCTGACTTTC
CDR3 protein: CASSLRAHGEPPGANVLTF

D gene: TRBD1
CDR3 length: 18
J gene: TRBJ2-6
V gene: TRBV9
clone size: medium-sized
CDR3 DNA: TGTGCCAGCAGCCCCAGGACAGGGGTCCCTTCTGGGGCCAACGTCCTGACTTTC
CDR3 protein: CASSPRTGVPSGANVLTF

D gene: -
CDR3 length: 14
J gene: TRBJ2-5
V gene: TRBV18
clone size: few
CDR3 DNA: TGCGCCAACTCACCGATACAGGAGCAAGAGACCCAGTACTTC
CDR3 protein: CANSPIQEQETQYF

D gene: -
CDR3 length: 14
J gene: TRBJ1-2
V gene: TRBV19
clone size: few
CDR3 DNA: TGTGCCAGTAGCTATGGCAGCACTAACTATGGCTACACCTTC
CDR3 protein: CASSYGSTNYGYTF

D gene: -
CDR3 length: 15
J gene: TRBJ1-1
V gene: TRBV7-8
clone size: medium-sized
CDR3 DNA: TGTGCCAGCAGCTTAGGGGACACCCGATACACTGAAGCTTTCTTT
CDR3 protein: CASSLGDTRYTEAFF

D gene: TRBD2
CDR3 length: 15
J gene: TRBJ2-1
V gene: TRBV3-1
clone size: -
CDR3 DNA: TGTGCCAGCAGCCAAGTACTAGCGGGGGCTGGTGAGCAGTTCTTC
CDR3 protein: CASSQVLAGAGEQFF

D gene: -
CDR3 length: 14
J gene: TRBJ1-5
V gene: TRBV6-6
clone size: -
CDR3 DNA: TGTGCCAGCAGTCCTTCCTGGGAAGGTCAGCCCCAGCATTTT
CDR3 protein: CASSPSWEGQPQHF

D gene: -
CDR3 length: 13
J gene: TRBJ1-1
V gene: TRBV18
clone size: -
CDR3 DNA: TGTGCCAGCTCACCACGAGGTAACACTGAAGCTTTCTTT
CDR3 protein: CASSPRGNTEAFF

D gene: -
CDR3 length: 16
J gene: TRBJ1-1
V gene: TRBV30
clone size: once
CDR3 DNA: TGTGCCTGGAGTGTACTAACAGGGCGGTGGGAGACTGAAGCTTTCTTT
CDR3 protein: CAWSVLTGRWETEAFF

D gene: TRBD1
CDR3 length: 15
J gene: TRBJ2-7
V gene: TRBV2
clone size: medium-sized
CDR3 DNA: TGTGCCAGCAGATCAGGGGGAGTCCCTACCTACGAGCAGTACTTC
CDR3 protein: CASRSGGVPTYEQYF

D gene: -
CDR3 length: 11
J gene: TRBJ1-1
V gene: TRBV5-6
clone size: -
CDR3 DNA: TGTGCCAGCAGCTTGGCTGAGGTAGCTTTCTTT
CDR3 protein: CASSLAEVAFF

D gene: -
CDR3 length: 15
J gene: TRBJ1-6
V gene: TRBV9
clone size: many
CDR3 DNA: TGTGCCAGCAGCGTGCACGGGACCGACCGATCACCCCTCCACTTT
CDR3 protein: CASSVHGTDRSPLHF

D gene: -
CDR3 length: 12
J gene: TRBJ2-3
V gene: TRBV12-3/TRBV12-4
clone size: many
CDR3 DNA: TGTGCCAGCAGTTTACACACAGATACGCAGTATTTT
CDR3 protein: CASSLHTDTQYF

D gene: -
CDR3 length: 14
J gene: TRBJ1-5
V gene: TRBV3-1
clone size: many
CDR3 DNA: TGTGCCAGCAGCCAGGGTTCGGGCAATCAGCCCCAGCATTTT
CDR3 protein: CASSQGSGNQPQHF

D gene: -
CDR3 length: 13
J gene: TRBJ2-7
V gene: TRBV27
clone size: -
CDR3 DNA: TGTGCCAGCAGTTTGACAACTAGTGAAGAGCAGTACTTC
CDR3 protein: CASSLTTSEEQYF

D gene: -
CDR3 length: 15
J gene: TRBJ1-4
V gene: TRBV5-1
clone size: many
CDR3 DNA: TGCGCCAGCAGCTTTTCTTCACAGTTGACTGAAAAACTGTTTTTT
CDR3 protein: CASSFSSQLTEKLFF

D gene: -
CDR3 length: 13
J gene: TRBJ1-2
V gene: TRBV7-9
clone size: -
CDR3 DNA: TGTGCCAGCAGCGTTCAGGGATCGAGAGGCTACACCTTC
CDR3 protein: CASSVQGSRGYTF

D gene: -
CDR3 length: 13
J gene: TRBJ2-7
V gene: TRBV4-1
clone size: -
CDR3 DNA: TGCGCCAGCAGCCGGTCGACCTCCTACGAGCAGTACTTC
CDR3 protein: CASSRSTSYEQYF

D gene: -
CDR3 length: 15
J gene: TRBJ1-1
V gene: TRBV19
clone size: -
CDR3 DNA: TGTGCCAGTACCAACATCGACAGTATGAACACTGAAGCTTTCTTT
CDR3 protein: CASTNIDSMNTEAFF

D gene: -
CDR3 length: 15
J gene: TRBJ2-3
V gene: TRBV3-1
clone size: many
CDR3 DNA: TGTGCCAGCAGCTTAGGGACGGAGCACACAGATACGCAGTATTTT
CDR3 protein: CASSLGTEHTDTQYF

D gene: TRBD1
CDR3 length: 14
J gene: TRBJ2-1
V gene: TRBV5-1
clone size: medium-sized
CDR3 DNA: TGCGCCAGCACCGACAGGGGAGACTCCAATGAGCAGTTCTTC
CDR3 protein: CASTDRGDSNEQFF

D gene: -
CDR3 length: 14
J gene: TRBJ2-3
V gene: TRBV4-3
clone size: -
CDR3 DNA: TGCGCCAGCAGCCAAGATAGGGGCTCATTTATGTCTTCATTT
CDR3 protein: CASSQDRGSFMSSF

D gene: -
CDR3 length: 15
J gene: TRBJ2-3
V gene: TRBV29-1
clone size: medium-sized
CDR3 DNA: TGCAGCGTGCTACTGGGGGGTTTTTCGTCAGATACGCAGTATTTT
CDR3 protein: CSVLLGGFSSDTQYF

D gene: -
CDR3 length: 15
J gene: TRBJ1-1
V gene: TRBV3-1
clone size: -
CDR3 DNA: TGTGCCAGCAGGGCTAGCGCGGGCATGAACACTGAAGCTTTCTTT
CDR3 protein: CASRASAGMNTEAFF

D gene: -
CDR3 length: 16
J gene: TRBJ2-7
V gene: TRBV27
clone size: -
CDR3 DNA: TGTGCCAGCAGTACCCTAAGACACCCAGGGTCCTACGAGCAGTACTTC
CDR3 protein: CASSTLRHPGSYEQYF

D gene: -
CDR3 length: 12
J gene: TRBJ2-1
V gene: TRBV12-3/TRBV12-4
clone size: -
CDR3 DNA: TGTGCCAGCAGCAAAACTAGCAACGGGCGGTTCTTC
CDR3 protein: CASSKTSNGRFF

D gene: -
CDR3 length: 15
J gene: TRBJ2-1
V gene: TRBV29-1
clone size: -
CDR3 DNA: TGCAGCGTTAATCCGTGGGCGACCCGGGACGGCGAGCAGTTCTTC
CDR3 protein: CSVNPWATRDGEQFF

D gene: -
CDR3 length: 16
J gene: TRBJ1-4
V gene: TRBV27
clone size: -
CDR3 DNA: TGTGCCAGCAGTTTCCAGGCGGGAGGTGCTAATGAAAAACTGTTTTTT
CDR3 protein: CASSFQAGGANEKLFF

D gene: -
CDR3 length: 16
J gene: TRBJ1-1
V gene: TRBV20-1
clone size: few
CDR3 DNA: TGCTGTGCTCCACTACCCGGGACGACAGTGAACACTGAAGCTTCCTTT
CDR3 protein: CCAPLPGTTVNTEASF

D gene: -
CDR3 length: 14
J gene: TRBJ2-7
V gene: TRBV4-1
clone size: medium-sized
CDR3 DNA: TGCGCCAGCAGCCACTCCGGAAAACCCTACGAGCAGTACTTC
CDR3 protein: CASSHSGKPYEQYF

D gene: TRBD1
CDR3 length: 14
J gene: TRBJ1-1
V gene: TRBV20-1
clone size: -
CDR3 DNA: TGCGGTGCTGTTGGGACAGGGGTTATCACTGAAGCCTTCTTT
CDR3 protein: CGAVGTGVITEAFF

D gene: -
CDR3 length: 11
J gene: TRBJ2-3
V gene: TRBV6-5
clone size: -
CDR3 DNA: TGTGCCAGCTCGATGGCAGATACGCAGTATTTT
CDR3 protein: CASSMADTQYF

D gene: TRBD2
CDR3 length: 16
J gene: TRBJ2-7
V gene: TRBV5-4
clone size: many
CDR3 DNA: TGTGCCAGCAGCTTGGGGACTAGCGGGAGGCTAGAAGAGCAGTACTTC
CDR3 protein: CASSLGTSGRLEEQYF

D gene: TRBD2
CDR3 length: 15
J gene: TRBJ2-1
V gene: TRBV6-2/TRBV6-3
clone size: few
CDR3 DNA: TGTGCCAGCAACAGAGGTGCTAGCGGGAGGTTTGAGCAGTTCTTC
CDR3 protein: CASNRGASGRFEQFF

D gene: TRBD2
CDR3 length: 13
J gene: TRBJ2-7
V gene: TRBV5-1
clone size: -
CDR3 DNA: TGCGCCAGCAGCGTGACTAGCTCCCACGAGCAGTACTTC
CDR3 protein: CASSVTSSHEQYF

D gene: TRBD1
CDR3 length: 16
J gene: TRBJ1-6
V gene: TRBV20-1
clone size: -
CDR3 DNA: TGCAGTGCTAGAGAAGGAGTTGGGACAGGGAGTTCACCCCTCCACTTT
CDR3 protein: CSAREGVGTGSSPLHF

D gene: -
CDR3 length: 12
J gene: TRBJ2-1
V gene: TRBV29-1
clone size: -
CDR3 DNA: TGCAGCGTTGGATCGACCTGGGATGAGCAGTTCTTC
CDR3 protein: CSVGSTWDEQFF

D gene: TRBD1
CDR3 length: 15
J gene: TRBJ2-3
V gene: TRBV5-1
clone size: many
CDR3 DNA: TGCGCCAGCAGCTTGGAGGGGGCTCCCACAGATACGCAGTATTTT
CDR3 protein: CASSLEGAPTDTQYF

D gene: -
CDR3 length: 16
J gene: TRBJ2-1
V gene: TRBV12-3/TRBV12-4
clone size: many
CDR3 DNA: TGTGCCAGCAGTTTGGGCCGGGGAAATCGCTACAATGAGCAGTTCTTC
CDR3 protein: CASSLGRGNRYNEQFF

D gene: TRBD2
CDR3 length: 17
J gene: TRBJ2-3
V gene: TRBV5-1
clone size: medium-sized
CDR3 DNA: TGCGCCAGCAGCTTGGCCCTAGCGGGAAGCGGCACAGATACGCAGTATTTT
CDR3 protein: CASSLALAGSGTDTQYF

D gene: TRBD1
CDR3 length: 14
J gene: TRBJ2-3
V gene: TRBV11-3
clone size: -
CDR3 DNA: TGTGCCGGCAGCTCCCGGGACCAGGGGGATACGCAGTATTTC
CDR3 protein: CAGSSRDQGDTQYF

D gene: -
CDR3 length: 16
J gene: TRBJ2-6
V gene: TRBV4-3
clone size: -
CDR3 DNA: TGCGCCAGCAGCCAAGTGGTATTCTCTGGGGCCAACGTCCTGACTTTC
CDR3 protein: CASSQVVFSGANVLTF

D gene: TRBD1
CDR3 length: 17
J gene: TRBJ2-7
V gene: TRBV11-2
clone size: -
CDR3 DNA: TGTGCCAGCAGCCTCCTAGTCCGGACAGGGGGAAGGGGTGAGCAGTACTTC
CDR3 protein: CASSLLVRTGGRGEQYF

D gene: TRBD1
CDR3 length: 16
J gene: TRBJ2-7
V gene: TRBV5-1
clone size: few
CDR3 DNA: TGCGCCAGCAGCTTCTCGGGACAGGGGATCTCCTACGAGCAGTACTTC
CDR3 protein: CASSFSGQGISYEQYF

D gene: TRBD2
CDR3 length: 15
J gene: TRBJ2-5
V gene: TRBV18
clone size: -
CDR3 DNA: TGTGCCAGCTCGACTGGACTAGCGGGCTTAGAGACCCAGTACTTC
CDR3 protein: CASSTGLAGLETQYF

D gene: -
CDR3 length: 15
J gene: TRBJ2-1
V gene: TRBV5-3
clone size: many
CDR3 DNA: TGTGCCAGAAGAAGACACATCTACTCCTACAATGAGCAGTTCTTC
CDR3 protein: CARRRHIYSYNEQFF

D gene: TRBD1
CDR3 length: 13
J gene: TRBJ2-1
V gene: TRBV2
clone size: -
CDR3 DNA: TGTGCCAGCACCTCGACAGGGTTTCATGAGCAGTTCTTC
CDR3 protein: CASTSTGFHEQFF

D gene: TRBD1
CDR3 length: 14
J gene: TRBJ2-1
V gene: TRBV5-1
clone size: -
CDR3 DNA: TGCGCCAGCAGCCCGCGGACAGGACACAATGAGCAGTTCTTC
CDR3 protein: CASSPRTGHNEQFF

D gene: TRBD2
CDR3 length: 16
J gene: TRBJ2-5
V gene: TRBV11-2
clone size: -
CDR3 DNA: TGTGCCAGCAGCTCTCGTCTTAGCGGGGGGGAGGAGACCCAGTACTTC
CDR3 protein: CASSSRLSGGEETQYF

D gene: -
CDR3 length: 17
J gene: TRBJ1-2
V gene: TRBV3-1
clone size: many
CDR3 DNA: TGTGCCAGCAGCCCAACGCGGGCCGGGGGCCGGAGCTATGGCTACACCTTC
CDR3 protein: CASSPTRAGGRSYGYTF

D gene: -
CDR3 length: 16
J gene: TRBJ2-1
V gene: TRBV9
clone size: many
CDR3 DNA: TGTGCCAGCAGCGACCATCCGGGACTGACGGAGGGTGAGCAGTTCTTC
CDR3 protein: CASSDHPGLTEGEQFF

D gene: -
CDR3 length: 16
J gene: TRBJ1-3
V gene: TRBV5-1
clone size: -
CDR3 DNA: TGCGCCAGCAGCTGGGGCCTCGGGGGCATAGCTGACACCATATATTTT
CDR3 protein: CASSWGLGGIADTIYF

D gene: -
CDR3 length: 13
J gene: TRBJ1-5
V gene: TRBV6-5
clone size: -
CDR3 DNA: TGTGCCAGCAGTTACGACGGCAGACAGCCCCAGCATTTT
CDR3 protein: CASSYDGRQPQHF

D gene: -
CDR3 length: 15
J gene: TRBJ1-1
V gene: TRBV27
clone size: few
CDR3 DNA: TGTGCCAGCAGTTATCGACCGGCCCCGGACACTGAAGCTTTCTTT
CDR3 protein: CASSYRPAPDTEAFF

D gene: -
CDR3 length: 12
J gene: TRBJ2-7
V gene: TRBV10-3
clone size: few
CDR3 DNA: TGTGCCATCAGGGGTCCCTCTTGGGAGCAGTACTTC
CDR3 protein: CAIRGPSWEQYF

D gene: TRBD2
CDR3 length: 16
J gene: TRBJ2-5
V gene: TRBV2
clone size: -
CDR3 DNA: TGTGCCAGCAGTGTAATGCTAGCGGGAGGTGGAGAGACCCAGTACTTC
CDR3 protein: CASSVMLAGGGETQYF

D gene: -
CDR3 length: 14
J gene: TRBJ1-5
V gene: TRBV20-1
clone size: -
CDR3 DNA: TGCAGTGCTAAGACAGAAACTCTCAATCAGCCCCAGCATTTT
CDR3 protein: CSAKTETLNQPQHF